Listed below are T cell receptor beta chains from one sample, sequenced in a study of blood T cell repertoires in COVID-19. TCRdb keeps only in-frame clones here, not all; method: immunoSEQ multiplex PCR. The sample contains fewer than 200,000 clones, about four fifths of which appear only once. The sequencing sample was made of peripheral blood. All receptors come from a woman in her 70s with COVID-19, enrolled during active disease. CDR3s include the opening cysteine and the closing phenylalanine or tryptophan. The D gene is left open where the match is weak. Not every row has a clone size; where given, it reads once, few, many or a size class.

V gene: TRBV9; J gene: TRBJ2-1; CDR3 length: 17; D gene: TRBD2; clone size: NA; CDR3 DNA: TGTGCCAGCAGCACTACGGGACTAGCGACCTGGAACAATGAGCAGTTCTTC; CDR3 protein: CASSTTGLATWNNEQFF
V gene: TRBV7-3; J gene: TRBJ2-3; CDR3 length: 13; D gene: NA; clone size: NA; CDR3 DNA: TGTGCCAGCAGCTTGACACTCCCAGATACGCAGTATTTT; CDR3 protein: CASSLTLPDTQYF
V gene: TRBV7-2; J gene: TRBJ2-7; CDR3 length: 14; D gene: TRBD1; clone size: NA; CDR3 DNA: TGTGCCAGCAGCCAGGACAGGAGATCCTACGAGCAGTACTTC; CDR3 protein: CASSQDRRSYEQYF
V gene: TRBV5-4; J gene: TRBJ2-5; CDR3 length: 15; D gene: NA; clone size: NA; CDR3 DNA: TGTGCCAGCAGCTTGAGGTTGGCAGGGAAGGAGACCCAGTACTTC; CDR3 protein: CASSLRLAGKETQYF
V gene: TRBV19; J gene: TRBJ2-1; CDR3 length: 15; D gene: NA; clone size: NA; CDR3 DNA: TGTGCCAGTAGTATTGGGCTAGCCTCCTACAATGAGCAGTTCTTC; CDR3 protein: CASSIGLASYNEQFF
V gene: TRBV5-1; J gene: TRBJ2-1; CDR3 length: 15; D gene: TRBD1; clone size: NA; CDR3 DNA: TGCGCCAGCAGCTTGATGAGGGGGCGAGGGAATGAGCAGTTCTTC; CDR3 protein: CASSLMRGRGNEQFF
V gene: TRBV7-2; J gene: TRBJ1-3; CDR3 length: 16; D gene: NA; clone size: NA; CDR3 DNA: TGTGCCAGCAGCTTAGATGCCACTACCCCGGGAAACACCATATATTTT; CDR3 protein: CASSLDATTPGNTIYF
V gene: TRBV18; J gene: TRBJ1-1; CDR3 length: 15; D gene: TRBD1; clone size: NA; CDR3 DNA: TGTGCCAGCTCACCGGGGGACAGGGTGAACACTGAAGCTTTCTTT; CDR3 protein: CASSPGDRVNTEAFF
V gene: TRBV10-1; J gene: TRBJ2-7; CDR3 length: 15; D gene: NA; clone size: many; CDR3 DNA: TGCGCCAGCCGGGTCCCCGGAACCAATTCCTACGAGCAGTACTTC; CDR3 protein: CASRVPGTNSYEQYF
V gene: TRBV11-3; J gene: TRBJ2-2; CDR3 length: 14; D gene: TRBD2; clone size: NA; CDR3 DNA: TGTGCCAGCAGCGTTAGCGGGAGGAACGGGGAGCTGTTTTTT; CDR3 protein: CASSVSGRNGELFF
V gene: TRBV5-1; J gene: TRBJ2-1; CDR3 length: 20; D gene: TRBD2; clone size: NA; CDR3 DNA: TGCGCCAGCAGCCCAGTCTCCAGCGGGATTCATTTTCTGACCTACAATGAGCAGTTCTTC; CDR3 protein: CASSPVSSGIHFLTYNEQFF
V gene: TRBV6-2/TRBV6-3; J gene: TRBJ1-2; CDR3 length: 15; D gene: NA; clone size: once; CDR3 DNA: TGTGCCAGCAGTTACCCGCCACAGGGAATTAAGGGCTACACCTTC; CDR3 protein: CASSYPPQGIKGYTF
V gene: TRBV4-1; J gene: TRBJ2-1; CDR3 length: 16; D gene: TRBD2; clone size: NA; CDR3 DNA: TGCGCCAGCAGCCAAGATGGGGGACTAGCCTACAATGAGCAGTTCTTC; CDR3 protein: CASSQDGGLAYNEQFF
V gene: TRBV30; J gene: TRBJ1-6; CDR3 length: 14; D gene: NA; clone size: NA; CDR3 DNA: TGTGCCTGGAGCCAGGGGCAGGGAAGTTTACCCCTCCACTTT; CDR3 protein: CAWSQGQGSLPLHF
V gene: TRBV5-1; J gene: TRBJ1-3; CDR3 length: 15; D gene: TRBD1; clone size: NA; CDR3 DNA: TGCGCCAGCAGCCCTCAGGGGGCGGGAGGAAACACCATATATTTT; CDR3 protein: CASSPQGAGGNTIYF
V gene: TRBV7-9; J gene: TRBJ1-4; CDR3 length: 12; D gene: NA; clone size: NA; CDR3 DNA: TGTGCCAGCAGCATCCTTAATGAAAAACTGTTTTTT; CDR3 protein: CASSILNEKLFF
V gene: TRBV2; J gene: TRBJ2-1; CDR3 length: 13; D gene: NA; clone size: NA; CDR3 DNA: TGTGCCAGCAGTGTATTGGACAGAAATGAGCAGTTCTTC; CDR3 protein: CASSVLDRNEQFF
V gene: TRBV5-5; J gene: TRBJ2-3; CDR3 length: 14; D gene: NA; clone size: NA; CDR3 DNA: TGTGCCAGCAGGCCGGACTGGAGGACAGATACGCAGTATTTT; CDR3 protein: CASRPDWRTDTQYF
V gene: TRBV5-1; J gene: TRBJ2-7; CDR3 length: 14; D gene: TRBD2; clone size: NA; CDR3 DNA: TGCGCCAGCAGCCCCGACAGCGGGAGAGGAGAGCAGTACTTC; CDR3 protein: CASSPDSGRGEQYF
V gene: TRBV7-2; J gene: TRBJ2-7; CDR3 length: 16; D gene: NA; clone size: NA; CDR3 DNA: TGTGCCAGCAGCCCTCGGGGGGCATCGAGGGGGTACGAGCAGTACTTC; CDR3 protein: CASSPRGASRGYEQYF
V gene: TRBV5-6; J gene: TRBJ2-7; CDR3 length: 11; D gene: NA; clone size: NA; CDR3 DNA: TGTGCCAGCAGTCGACTTAGCGAGCAGTACTTC; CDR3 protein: CASSRLSEQYF
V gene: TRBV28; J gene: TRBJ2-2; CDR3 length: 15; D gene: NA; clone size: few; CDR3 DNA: TGTGCCAGTCGCAAGAGGGACTTCCACACCGGGGAGCTGTTTTTT; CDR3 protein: CASRKRDFHTGELFF
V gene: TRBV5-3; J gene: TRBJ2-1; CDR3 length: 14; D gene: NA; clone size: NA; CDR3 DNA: TGTGCCAGAAGCTTGGAGAAGGGAGCGGATGAGCAGTTCTTC; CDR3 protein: CARSLEKGADEQFF
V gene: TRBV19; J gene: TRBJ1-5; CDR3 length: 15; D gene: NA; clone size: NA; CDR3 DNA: TGTGCCAGTAGGGGGGCGGGCGGCGGCAATCAGCCCCAGCATTTT; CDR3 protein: CASRGAGGGNQPQHF
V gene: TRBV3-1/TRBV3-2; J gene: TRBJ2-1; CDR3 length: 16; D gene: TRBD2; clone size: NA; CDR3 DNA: TGTGCCAGCAGCCTCATGCCGGGACTAGGGGAGGGTAAGCAGTTCTTC; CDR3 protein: CASSLMPGLGEGKQFF
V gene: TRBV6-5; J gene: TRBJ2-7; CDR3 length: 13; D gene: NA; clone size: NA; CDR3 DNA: TGTGCCACCGTAGGGGTGAGCTCCTACGAGCAGTACTTC; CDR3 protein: CATVGVSSYEQYF
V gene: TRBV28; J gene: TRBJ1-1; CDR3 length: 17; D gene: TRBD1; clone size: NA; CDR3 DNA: TGTGCCAGCAGTTTCCCAGGGACAGGGCTGATGAACACTGAAGCTTTCTTT; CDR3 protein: CASSFPGTGLMNTEAFF
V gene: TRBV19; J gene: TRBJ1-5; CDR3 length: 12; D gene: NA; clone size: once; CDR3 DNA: TGTGCCAGTAGTAATCGGGGACAGCCCCAGCATTTT; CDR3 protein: CASSNRGQPQHF
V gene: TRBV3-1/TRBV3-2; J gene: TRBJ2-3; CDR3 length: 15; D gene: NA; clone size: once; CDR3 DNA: TGTGCCAGCAGCCACCCACGAGGGAGCACAGATACGCAGTATTTT; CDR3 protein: CASSHPRGSTDTQYF
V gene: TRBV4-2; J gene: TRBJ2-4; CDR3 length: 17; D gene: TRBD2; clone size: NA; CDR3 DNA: TGTGCCAGCAGCCAAGATTTACGGGAGGGAGCCAAAAACATTCAGTACTTC; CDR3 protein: CASSQDLREGAKNIQYF
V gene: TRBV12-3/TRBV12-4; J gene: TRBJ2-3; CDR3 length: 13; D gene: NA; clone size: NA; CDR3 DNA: TGTGCCAGCAGTTTAGTTTACACAGATACGCAGTATTTT; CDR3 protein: CASSLVYTDTQYF
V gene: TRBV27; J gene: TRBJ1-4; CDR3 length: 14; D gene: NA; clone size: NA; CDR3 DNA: TGTGCCAGCAGCCATCGAAGCGGTAATGAAAAACTGTTTTTT; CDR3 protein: CASSHRSGNEKLFF
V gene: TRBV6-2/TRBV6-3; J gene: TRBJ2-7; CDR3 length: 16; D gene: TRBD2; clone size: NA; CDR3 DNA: TGTGCCAGCAGTTCTACCGCTAGCGGGCGCACCTACGAGCAGTACTTC; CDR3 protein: CASSSTASGRTYEQYF
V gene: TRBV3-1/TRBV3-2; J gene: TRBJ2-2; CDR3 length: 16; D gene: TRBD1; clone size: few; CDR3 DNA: TGTGGGAGCAGCGAGTCCGGGACAGGGTTTACCGGGGAGCTGTTTTTT; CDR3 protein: CGSSESGTGFTGELFF
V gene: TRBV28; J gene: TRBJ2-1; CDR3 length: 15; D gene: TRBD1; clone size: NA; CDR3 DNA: TGTGCCAGCAGTTTATGGCACAGGGGGTCGGATGGGCAGTTCTTC; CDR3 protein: CASSLWHRGSDGQFF
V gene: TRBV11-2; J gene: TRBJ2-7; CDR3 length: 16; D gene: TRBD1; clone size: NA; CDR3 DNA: TGTGCCAGCAGAAATAGGAGGGCACAGGGGGCGAACGAGCAGTACTTC; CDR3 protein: CASRNRRAQGANEQYF
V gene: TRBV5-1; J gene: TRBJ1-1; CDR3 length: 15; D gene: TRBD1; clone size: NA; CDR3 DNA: TGCGCCAGCAGTTGGGTACAGGGGGCGCAGAATGAAGCTTTCTTT; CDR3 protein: CASSWVQGAQNEAFF
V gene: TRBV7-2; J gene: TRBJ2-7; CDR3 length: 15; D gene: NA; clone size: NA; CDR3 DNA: TGTGCCAGCAGCTTAGGACAGTGGAGCTCCTACGAGCAGTACTTC; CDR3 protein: CASSLGQWSSYEQYF
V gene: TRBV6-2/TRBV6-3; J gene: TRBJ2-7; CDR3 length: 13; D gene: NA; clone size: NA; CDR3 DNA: TGTGCCAGCAGTTCGGGCAGGGTAGGCGAGCAGTACTTC; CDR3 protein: CASSSGRVGEQYF
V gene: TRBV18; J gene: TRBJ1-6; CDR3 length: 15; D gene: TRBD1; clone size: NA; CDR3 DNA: TGTGCCAGCTCACCTTTGACAGGGCTTAATTCACCCCTCCACTTT; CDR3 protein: CASSPLTGLNSPLHF
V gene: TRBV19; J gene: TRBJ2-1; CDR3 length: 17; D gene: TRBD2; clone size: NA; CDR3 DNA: TGTGCCAGTAGTATAGTGCCTAGCGGGAGCTCCTACAATGAGCAGTTCTTC; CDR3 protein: CASSIVPSGSSYNEQFF
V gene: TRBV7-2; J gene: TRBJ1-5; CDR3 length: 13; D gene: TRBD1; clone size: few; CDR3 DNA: TGTGCCAGCAGCCACGACAGGGATCAGCCCCAGCATTTT; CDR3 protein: CASSHDRDQPQHF
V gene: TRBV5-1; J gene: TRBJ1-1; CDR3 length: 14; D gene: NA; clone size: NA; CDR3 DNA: TGCGCCAGCAGCTTAACAAGGACAAAAACTGAAGCTTTCTTT; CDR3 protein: CASSLTRTKTEAFF
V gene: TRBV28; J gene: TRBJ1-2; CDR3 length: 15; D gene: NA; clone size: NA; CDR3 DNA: TGTGCCAGCAGTTTGGGGCAGGGAAGACTCTATGGCTACACCTTC; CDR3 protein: CASSLGQGRLYGYTF
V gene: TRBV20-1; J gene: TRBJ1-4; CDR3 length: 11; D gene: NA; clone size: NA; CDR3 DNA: TGCAGTGCTAGAGATCGAGGAAAACTGTTTTTT; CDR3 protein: CSARDRGKLFF
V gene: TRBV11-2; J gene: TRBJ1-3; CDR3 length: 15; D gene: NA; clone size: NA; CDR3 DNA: TGTGCCAGCAGCTCCTGGGGGGGATCTGGAAACACCATATATTTT; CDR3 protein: CASSSWGGSGNTIYF
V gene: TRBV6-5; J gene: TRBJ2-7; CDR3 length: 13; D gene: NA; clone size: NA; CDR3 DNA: TGTGCCAGCAGACGTACGACCGGGACTCCGTTGTGCTTC; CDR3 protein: CASRRTTGTPLCF
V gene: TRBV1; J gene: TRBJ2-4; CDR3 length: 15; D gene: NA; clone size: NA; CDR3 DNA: TGCACCAGCAGCCAAGTACGGGAAAGTACCAACATTCAGTACTTC; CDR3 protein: CTSSQVRESTNIQYF
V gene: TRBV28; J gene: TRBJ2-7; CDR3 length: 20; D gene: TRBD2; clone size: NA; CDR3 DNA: TGTGCCAGCAGTTACCCCCAGAGGGGAGGCCTTGGGGGGGTTCGATACGAGCAGTACTTC; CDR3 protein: CASSYPQRGGLGGVRYEQYF
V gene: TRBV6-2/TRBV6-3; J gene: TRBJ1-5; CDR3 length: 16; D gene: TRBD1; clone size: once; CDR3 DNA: TGTGCCAGCAGTTACATCCGGACAGGCCTCAATCAGCCCCAGCATTTT; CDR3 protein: CASSYIRTGLNQPQHF
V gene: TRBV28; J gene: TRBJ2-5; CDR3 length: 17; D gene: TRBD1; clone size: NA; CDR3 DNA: TGTGCCAGCAGTTTAGACTCCGACAGGGTGCACCAAGAGACCCAGTACTTC; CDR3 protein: CASSLDSDRVHQETQYF
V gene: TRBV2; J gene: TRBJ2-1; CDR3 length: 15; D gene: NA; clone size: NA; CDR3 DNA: TGTGCCAGCAGCCGTAGTTTATTCGCCTACAATGAGCAGTTCTTC; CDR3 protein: CASSRSLFAYNEQFF
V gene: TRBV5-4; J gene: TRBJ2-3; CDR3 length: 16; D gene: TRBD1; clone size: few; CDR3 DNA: TGTGCCAGCAGCTTGGGAACAGGGGCATCTTCATCTGCGCAGTATTTT; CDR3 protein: CASSLGTGASSSAQYF
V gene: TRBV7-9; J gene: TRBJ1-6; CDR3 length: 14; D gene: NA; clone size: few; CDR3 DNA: TGTGCCAGCAGCTTAGTGCTCGGGAATTCACCCCTCCACTTT; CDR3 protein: CASSLVLGNSPLHF
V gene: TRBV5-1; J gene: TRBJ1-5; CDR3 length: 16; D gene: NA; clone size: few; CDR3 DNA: TGCGCCAGCAGCCCAACGGCGGGGGTTAGCAATCAGCCCCAGCATTTT; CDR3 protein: CASSPTAGVSNQPQHF
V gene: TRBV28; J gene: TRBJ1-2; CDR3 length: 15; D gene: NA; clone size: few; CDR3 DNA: TGTGCCAGTGATCAACAGGCAATTAGGACCCGTGGCTACACCTTC; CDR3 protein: CASDQQAIRTRGYTF
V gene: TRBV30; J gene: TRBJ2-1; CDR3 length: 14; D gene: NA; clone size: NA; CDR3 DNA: TGTGCCTGGATCCCCGGGAGCTCCTACAATGAGCAGTTCTTC; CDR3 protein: CAWIPGSSYNEQFF